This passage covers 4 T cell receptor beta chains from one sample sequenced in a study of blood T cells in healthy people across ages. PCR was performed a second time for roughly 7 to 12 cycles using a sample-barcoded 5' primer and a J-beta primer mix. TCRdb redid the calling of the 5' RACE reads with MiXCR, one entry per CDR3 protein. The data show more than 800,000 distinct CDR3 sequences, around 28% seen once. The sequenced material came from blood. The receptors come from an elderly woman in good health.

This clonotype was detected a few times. The CDR3 nucleotides are TGCGCCAGCAGCCAAAATTCTAACACCCGGAATGAAAAACTGTTTTTT. As protein: CASSQNSNTRNEKLFF. V is TRBV4-1 and J is TRBJ1-4; D unclear. V lost 2 bases to trimming and J lost 5 bases, with 15 bases between them. This CDR3 is 16 amino acids long. CDR1 MGHRA and CDR2 YSYEKL come from the germline V gene.

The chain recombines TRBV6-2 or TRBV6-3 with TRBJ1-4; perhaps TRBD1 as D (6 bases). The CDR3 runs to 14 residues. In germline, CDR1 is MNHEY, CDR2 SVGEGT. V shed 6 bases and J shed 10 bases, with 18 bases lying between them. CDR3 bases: TGTGCCAGCAGCGAGGGGCAGGGGTCTGGAAAACTGTTTTTT. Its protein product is CASSEGQGSGKLFF.

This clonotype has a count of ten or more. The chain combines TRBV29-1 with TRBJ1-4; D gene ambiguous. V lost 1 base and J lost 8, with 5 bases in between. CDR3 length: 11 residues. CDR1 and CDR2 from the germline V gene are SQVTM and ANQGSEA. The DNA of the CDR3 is TGCAGCGTTGAAGTGGGGGAAAAACTGTTTTTT. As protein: CSVEVGEKLFF.

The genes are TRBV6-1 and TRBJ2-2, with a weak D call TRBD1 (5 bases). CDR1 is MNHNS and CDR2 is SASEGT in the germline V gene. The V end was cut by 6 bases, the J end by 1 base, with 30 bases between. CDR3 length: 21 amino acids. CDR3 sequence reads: CASSHPGAFQGRLVNTGELFF. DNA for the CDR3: TGTGCCAGCAGCCACCCAGGAGCATTTCAGGGTCGACTCGTGAACACCGGGGAGCTGTTTTTT.